What follows describes a single TCR beta chain. The protocol was immunoSEQ multiplex PCR, while the TCRdb copy is restricted to in-frame clones and leaves out a portion. The sample consists of approximately 99,000 clones, 86% of them appearing once. These data belong to a study of blood T cell repertoires in COVID-19. The wider study: COVID-19 samples collected from the United States, Italy and Spain covered acute and convalescent phases. T cells, B-cell-depleted T cells, or PBMCs supplied cDNA or gDNA.

CDR3 size: 12 residues. V shed 2 bases and J shed 5 bases, with 7 bases lying between them. Per germline, CDR1 SGHKS and CDR2 YYEKEE (reference sequence). The sequencing sample was made of peripheral blood. The chain joins TRBV5-5 to TRBJ1-1; tentatively, D is TRBD1 (6 bases). This sequence was found in an older woman in a cohort sampled during active or convalescent COVID-19. The CDR3 sequence: CASSLQGTEAFF. CDR3 DNA sequence: TGTGCCAGCAGCTTACAGGGTACTGAAGCTTTCTTT.